This record looks at one T cell receptor beta chain sequence and its context. The antigen is unknown. The record originates from a study of cytomegalovirus exposure and HLA in healthy donors. Study-wide findings and caveats: There were 150 to 200 TCR beta chains listed as cytomegalovirus-associated. Most observed TCR sequences were rare, whereas some public TCRs were detected in many donors. First-cohort TCR clusters tended to co-occur in the roughly 120 validation repertoires, a later analysis found.

Assay: immunoSEQ multiplex PCR; the TCRdb copy retains only in-frame clones and omits some. This table has 100,000 to 150,000 clones, 80% to 90% appearing once. J was trimmed by 0 bases and V by 1 base; bases with no gene match: 4. Germline V gene lookup returns CDR1 LNHNV and CDR2 YYDKDF (reference sequence). The CDR3 totals 17 residues. The clonotype was recovered from a woman in her late teens or twenties in good health and CMV-seronegative. The sample comprised PBMCs. The genes are TRBV15 and TRBJ2-3, with 10 bases fitting TRBD2. CDR3 sequence: CATSRVVTSGSTDTQYF. The CDR3 DNA sequence: TGTGCCACCAGCAGAGTTGTGACTAGCGGGAGCACAGATACGCAGTATTTT.